This T cell receptor (beta chain) stems from a study of T cell repertoires in cytomegalovirus infection. This clonotype occurred many times. The antigen remains undetermined. Germline V gives CDR1 SGHTA, CDR2 FQGNSA. The CDR3 covers 19 residues. V lost 3 bases and J lost 1, with 22 bases in between. A single record per CDR3 protein comes from TCRdb applying MiXCR to the reads. Of 700,000 to 900,000 distinct CDR3 sequences listed, just under 30% are singletons. The sequenced sample was cultured CD8+ T cells from PBMCs, obtained from culture after CMV antigen stimulation. The clonotype comes from a human donor in good health (CMV status not recorded). Some clones in this sample may be carry-over from other donors' samples. This rearrangement joins TRBV7-2 to TRBJ1-5; possibly TRBD1 for D (6 bases). The CDR3 nucleotides are TGTGCCAGCAGCTTTGGAGGGGGATCCCCATTCGTGAGCAATCAGCCCCAGCATTTT. Residues: CASSFGGGSPFVSNQPQHF. Filled out from reference TRBV7-2 and TRBJ1-5, the complete variable domain reads GAGVSQSPSNKVTEKGKDVELRCDPISGHTALYWYRQSLGQGLEFLIYFQGNSAPDKSGLPSDRFSAERTGGSVSTLTIQRTQQEDSAVYLCASSFGGGSPFVSNQPQHFGDGTRLSIL.